This T cell receptor (beta chain) was obtained from a study of early T cells in non-severe SARS-CoV-2 infection. V dropped 0 bases and J dropped 0; count of bases not matched to a gene: 7. The CDR3 totals 18 residues. CDR1 and CDR2 (germline): SGDLS, YYNGEE. The sample holds many counts of this clonotype. Its antigen is currently unknown. Individually, cDNA molecules had unique molecular identifiers attached to them. In TCRdb, the 5' RACE reads were re-called with MiXCR into one record per CDR3 protein. The sample comprises 85,000 to 100,000 distinct CDR3 sequences, 8% to 13% of which are singletons, and 5.1% rests with the top ten. Study-level points and caveats: Matching results from VDJdb favored anti-spike CD8 responses, leaving private and CD4 specificities undetected.

Sample: whole blood. This rearrangement joins TRBV9 to TRBJ1-5, with TRBD1 identical over 9 bases. This receptor was identified in an adult who was a healthcare worker with PCR-confirmed SARS-CoV-2 infection or an uninfected control (not recorded which). The CDR3 coding sequence is TGTGCCAGCAGCGTAGCTCCGGGACAGGGCCTTAGCAATCAGCCCCAGCATTTT. Encoded protein: CASSVAPGQGLSNQPQHF.